Listed below are T cell receptor beta chains from one sample, sequenced in a study of blood T cell repertoires in COVID-19. TCRdb's table, derived via immunoSEQ multiplex PCR, lists solely in-frame clones and lacks some. Among 410,000 or so clones listed, more than 80% were seen once. The source material was peripheral blood. Source of these receptors: a woman aged 25-40 years with active or convalescent COVID-19. CDR3s include the opening cysteine and the closing phenylalanine or tryptophan. A D gene is named only where the DNA matches it firmly. Clone sizes are given selectively: once, few, many, or a class where the clone is expanded.

D gene	V gene	clone size	J gene	CDR3 DNA	CDR3 protein
TRBD1	TRBV15	NA	TRBJ1-2	TGTGCCACCAGCCAGGGGGTTGGCTATGGCTACACCTTC	CATSQGVGYGYTF
TRBD1	TRBV5-4	NA	TRBJ1-2	TGTGCCAGCAGCTTACCGGGACAGCTGGATGGCTACACCTTC	CASSLPGQLDGYTF
NA	TRBV5-4	once	TRBJ1-2	TGTGCCAGCAGCTGGGGGGGGCGAGGAGGCGGCTACACCTTC	CASSWGGRGGGYTF
TRBD2	TRBV7-2	NA	TRBJ2-7	TGTGCCAGCAGCCAAGGGGGACTAGCCGCGGGCGAGCAGTACTTC	CASSQGGLAAGEQYF
TRBD1	TRBV11-2	NA	TRBJ1-3	TGTGCCAGCAGCTTAGATCGGGGGACAGTATTTGGAAACACCATATATTTT	CASSLDRGTVFGNTIYF
NA	TRBV7-6	once	TRBJ2-1	TGTGCCAGCAGCTTAGTTGGTATTGGTTCCGGCAATGAGCAGTTCTTC	CASSLVGIGSGNEQFF
TRBD1	TRBV3-1/TRBV3-2	once	TRBJ2-7	TGTGCCAGCAGCCCCCGGACAGGGGGGTACGAGCAGTACTTC	CASSPRTGGYEQYF
NA	TRBV19	NA	TRBJ1-5	TGTGCCAGTAGTCACCTCGGGGTTGTCCCAAAGGTCAATCAGCCCCAGCATTTT	CASSHLGVVPKVNQPQHF
NA	TRBV5-1	NA	TRBJ1-2	TGCGCCAGCAGTGGCGGGGTGGCCTATGGCTACACCTTC	CASSGGVAYGYTF
TRBD1	TRBV5-1	many	TRBJ1-4	TGCGCCAGCAGCAGTGGACAGGGAGGTGGAAAACTGTTTTTT	CASSSGQGGGKLFF
NA	TRBV3-1/TRBV3-2	NA	TRBJ2-2	TGTGCCAGCAGCCAGGGGAGATCGACCACCGGGGAGCTGTTTTTT	CASSQGRSTTGELFF
TRBD1	TRBV27	NA	TRBJ1-1	TGTGCCAGCAGTTTATCTCAGGGGGTTCACACTGAAGCTTTCTTT	CASSLSQGVHTEAFF
NA	TRBV7-2	NA	TRBJ2-7	TGTGCCAGCAGCCCCCGGGGTTTCTCCTACGAGCAGTACTTC	CASSPRGFSYEQYF
TRBD1	TRBV27	NA	TRBJ2-7	TGTGCCAGCAGGCGGGACAGGGGCGCCTCCGAGCAGTACTTC	CASRRDRGASEQYF
NA	TRBV7-7	NA	TRBJ2-3	TGTGCCAGCAGCTTAACAGGTTTAAACACAGATACGCAGTATTTT	CASSLTGLNTDTQYF
TRBD1	TRBV4-1	NA	TRBJ1-2	TGCGCCAGCAGCCAAGATCCGACAGGGAGGTTTAAGGGCTACACCTTC	CASSQDPTGRFKGYTF
TRBD1	TRBV5-1	NA	TRBJ1-2	TGCGCCAGCAGCCCGCTAACAGGGGGAACCTATGGCTACACCTTC	CASSPLTGGTYGYTF
NA	TRBV21-1	NA	TRBJ2-5	TGTGCCAGCAGCACCACAGGGGGCGAATTTGGAAGAGAGACCCAGTACTTC	CASSTTGGEFGRETQYF
TRBD2	TRBV5-1	NA	TRBJ2-1	TGCGCCAGCAGCATCGGCGGGAGCTCCTACAATGAGCAGTTCTTC	CASSIGGSSYNEQFF
TRBD1	TRBV2	NA	TRBJ2-7	TGTGCCACCGGGGACAGGGGGCCAAACGAGCAGTACTTC	CATGDRGPNEQYF
NA	TRBV6-6	once	TRBJ2-2	TGTGCCAGCAGAGGGGCTACATGGGAGCTGTTTTTT	CASRGATWELFF
NA	TRBV6-4	NA	TRBJ1-1	TGTGCCAGCAGTGGCCTTGGCAGGTCTGAAACTGTGAACACTGAAGCTTTCTTT	CASSGLGRSETVNTEAFF
NA	TRBV6-5	NA	TRBJ1-5	TGTGCCAGCAGTTACTACGGGGGTCAGCCCCAGCATTTT	CASSYYGGQPQHF